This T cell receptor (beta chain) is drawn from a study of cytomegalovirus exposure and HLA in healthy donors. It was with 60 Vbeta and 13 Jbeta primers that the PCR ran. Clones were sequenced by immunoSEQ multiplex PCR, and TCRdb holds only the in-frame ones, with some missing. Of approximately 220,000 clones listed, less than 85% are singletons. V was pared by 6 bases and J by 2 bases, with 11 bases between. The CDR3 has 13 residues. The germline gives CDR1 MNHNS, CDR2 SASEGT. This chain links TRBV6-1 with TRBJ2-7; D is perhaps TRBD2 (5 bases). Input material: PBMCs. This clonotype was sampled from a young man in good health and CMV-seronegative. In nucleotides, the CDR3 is TGTGCCAGCAGGTCAGGACTGACCTACGAGCAGTACTTC. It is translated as CASRSGLTYEQYF.